This T cell receptor beta chain was sequenced for a study of cytomegalovirus exposure and HLA in healthy donors. Whole-study context: An analysis done earlier identified approximately 120 million unique TCR beta sequences from 190 million or so T cells. In terms of ancestry, the Caucasian-associated cluster contained 75% to 90% of the approximately 400 genotyped donors. Study outcomes and limitations: Earlier analysis looked at TCR beta V segments, and most were productive about 87% or about 30% of the time.

Per the germline V gene, CDR1 is MNHEY and CDR2 is SVGAGI. V was shortened by 7 bases and J by 6 bases, with 16 bases between the two germline ends. This CDR3 is 13 amino acids long. A multiplex PCR was run with 60 Vbeta primers and 13 Jbeta primers. Profiled with immunoSEQ multiplex PCR; TCRdb holds only in-frame clones, not every one. Among some 60,000 clones, more than 75% were seen once, and the ten largest hold about 1.5%. As concerns this clone: Its cognate antigen is unknown.

The clonotype originates from a man aged 18 to 29 in good health and CMV-seronegative. V is TRBV6-5 and J is TRBJ2-7, with D possibly matching TRBD1 (6 bases). Sequenced sample: PBMCs. CDR3 sequence: CASIQQGSGEQYF. The DNA of the CDR3 is TGTGCCAGCATCCAACAGGGCTCCGGCGAGCAGTACTTC.